This T cell receptor (beta chain) was profiled in a study of breast tumors, draining lymph nodes, adjacent tissues. Whole-study results and caveats: The data were judged consistent with most tumor T cells coming from lymph node and expanding in tumor.

Germline-derived CDR1 and CDR2 are DFQATT and SNEGSKA (reference sequence). Trimming stripped 6 bases from V and 0 bases from J, with 5 bases between. The CDR3 extends over 12 amino acids. MiXCR was run by TCRdb on the multiplex PCR reads, yielding one entry per CDR3 protein. The sample records 20,000 to 30,000 distinct CDR3 sequences, under 30% being singletons. This clonotype was observed at least ten times. Its antigen is undetermined. The material sequenced was breast tumor tissue. This TCR was recovered from a female donor with breast cancer. Some clones in this sample may be carry-over from other donors' samples. The genes are TRBV20-1 and TRBJ2-2; D is uncertain. This CDR3 is CSAPTNTGELFF. The CDR3 nucleotides are TGCAGTGCCCCCACGAACACCGGGGAGCTGTTTTTT.